These T cell receptor beta chains were read from a single sample in a study of memory CD4+ T cells and cytomegalovirus serostatus. Clones were sequenced by immunoSEQ multiplex PCR, and TCRdb holds only the in-frame ones, with some missing. The table has about 75,000 clones, approximately 78% seen once; the top ten hold 2.6%. The sample taken for sequencing was memory CD4+ T cells from blood. The receptors shown here come from an adult in good health and CMV-seropositive. Each CDR3 is given with its conserved first and last residue. The D gene is left open where the match is weak. The listing skips clone size in some rows; elsewhere it reads once, few, many or a size class.

clone size: .
V gene: TRBV28
D gene: TRBD2
J gene: TRBJ2-1
CDR3 DNA: TGTGCCAGCAGTTTCCAGCGGGGGGCGTTCAATGAGCAGTTCTTC
CDR3 protein: CASSFQRGAFNEQFF

clone size: few
V gene: TRBV13
D gene: TRBD1
J gene: TRBJ1-1
CDR3 DNA: TGTGCCAGCAGCTTAGGGGACAGGGAAACTGAAGCTTTCTTT
CDR3 protein: CASSLGDRETEAFF

clone size: .
V gene: TRBV6-5
D gene: .
J gene: TRBJ2-7
CDR3 DNA: TGTGCCAGCAGTTCTACAGGGTTGGAAAGCGAGCAGTACTTC
CDR3 protein: CASSSTGLESEQYF

clone size: .
V gene: TRBV6-1
D gene: TRBD1
J gene: TRBJ2-7
CDR3 DNA: TGTGCCAGCAGGCAAACGGGACAGGGTTTTGGCGAGCAGTACTTC
CDR3 protein: CASRQTGQGFGEQYF

clone size: .
V gene: TRBV5-1
D gene: .
J gene: TRBJ2-2
CDR3 DNA: TGCGCCAGCAGCTTGGGGACAGAGAACGGGGAGCTGTTTTTT
CDR3 protein: CASSLGTENGELFF

clone size: .
V gene: TRBV11-3
D gene: .
J gene: TRBJ1-1
CDR3 DNA: TGTGCCAGCAGCTTAGGACGGGGGTACACTGAAGCTTTCTTT
CDR3 protein: CASSLGRGYTEAFF

clone size: .
V gene: TRBV12-5
D gene: .
J gene: TRBJ2-7
CDR3 DNA: TGTGCTAGTGCCCCGACGGTCGGGGAGCAGTACTTC
CDR3 protein: CASAPTVGEQYF

clone size: .
V gene: TRBV2
D gene: .
J gene: TRBJ1-6
CDR3 DNA: TGTGCCAGCAGTCCCTGGTGGAGGGAGATGGGGAATTCACCCCTCCACTTT
CDR3 protein: CASSPWWREMGNSPLHF

clone size: .
V gene: TRBV7-9
D gene: .
J gene: TRBJ1-2
CDR3 DNA: TGTGCCAGCAGCTCCAGCGGGACAATCCATCACCATGGCTACACCTTC
CDR3 protein: CASSSSGTIHHHGYTF

clone size: few
V gene: TRBV6-6
D gene: .
J gene: TRBJ1-1
CDR3 DNA: TGTGCCAGCAGTTACTCTGGGGACACGCGTGCTTTCTTT
CDR3 protein: CASSYSGDTRAFF

clone size: .
V gene: TRBV25-1
D gene: .
J gene: TRBJ2-2
CDR3 DNA: TGTGCCAGCAGTAGAGGCCCCTCCGGGGAGCTGTTTTTT
CDR3 protein: CASSRGPSGELFF

clone size: few
V gene: TRBV27
D gene: .
J gene: TRBJ1-5
CDR3 DNA: TGTGCCAGCAGTTCCTCCAGGGTCCTTAGCAATCAGCCCCAGCATTTT
CDR3 protein: CASSSSRVLSNQPQHF

clone size: .
V gene: TRBV9
D gene: .
J gene: TRBJ2-1
CDR3 DNA: TGTGCCAGCAGCGTTTACAATGAGCAGTTCTTC
CDR3 protein: CASSVYNEQFF

clone size: .
V gene: TRBV5-6
D gene: TRBD1
J gene: TRBJ1-1
CDR3 DNA: TGTGCCAGCAGCTTGGCCGGGGACAGGGGCGCTGAAGCTTTCTTT
CDR3 protein: CASSLAGDRGAEAFF

clone size: .
V gene: TRBV30
D gene: .
J gene: TRBJ1-4
CDR3 DNA: TGTGCCTGGAGCCGCCGCTCTTCGGCGGGGGAAAAACTATTTTTT
CDR3 protein: CAWSRRSSAGEKLFF

clone size: .
V gene: TRBV19
D gene: TRBD2
J gene: TRBJ2-1
CDR3 DNA: TGTGCCAGTAGTATAGGAGGTGGGAGCGGGAGGAAGAACAATGAGCAGTTCTTC
CDR3 protein: CASSIGGGSGRKNNEQFF

clone size: .
V gene: TRBV7-2
D gene: .
J gene: TRBJ1-5
CDR3 DNA: TGTGCCAGCAGCTTAGCTGGCGGTAGCAATCAGCCCCAGCATTTT
CDR3 protein: CASSLAGGSNQPQHF

clone size: .
V gene: TRBV6-5
D gene: .
J gene: TRBJ2-7
CDR3 DNA: TGTGCCAGCAGTAGAAACGGGGGGCCTACCTACGAGCAGTACTTC
CDR3 protein: CASSRNGGPTYEQYF

clone size: .
V gene: TRBV9
D gene: TRBD2
J gene: TRBJ2-1
CDR3 DNA: TGTGCCAGCAGCCCCCGGGGTGAGGGAGGGCCTCTGTCCTACAATGAGCAGTTCTTC
CDR3 protein: CASSPRGEGGPLSYNEQFF

clone size: .
V gene: TRBV9
D gene: .
J gene: TRBJ1-5
CDR3 DNA: TGTGCCAGCAGCGTTGAGGGGGGTCAGCCCCAGCATTTT
CDR3 protein: CASSVEGGQPQHF

clone size: few
V gene: TRBV4-1
D gene: .
J gene: TRBJ1-1
CDR3 DNA: TGCGCCAGCAGCCAACTGGGGGGGGACTTAACTCGTGTGTTCTTT
CDR3 protein: CASSQLGGDLTRVFF

clone size: .
V gene: TRBV11-3
D gene: TRBD2
J gene: TRBJ2-1
CDR3 DNA: TGTGCCAGCAGCTCTAGCGGGACCGTCTACAATGAGCAGTTCTTC
CDR3 protein: CASSSSGTVYNEQFF

clone size: .
V gene: TRBV5-1
D gene: .
J gene: TRBJ1-2
CDR3 DNA: TGCGCCAGCAGCTTGTGGCAGGTCCCTGAAAGCTACACCTTC
CDR3 protein: CASSLWQVPESYTF

clone size: few
V gene: TRBV5-4
D gene: .
J gene: TRBJ2-7
CDR3 DNA: TGTGCCAGCAGCTTTGGGGGGGGCCAGGGTCCTTTTAACGAGCAGTACTTC
CDR3 protein: CASSFGGGQGPFNEQYF

clone size: .
V gene: TRBV11-3
D gene: .
J gene: TRBJ1-4
CDR3 DNA: TGTGCCAGCAGCCCCACAGGCTTTGAAAAACTGTTTTTT
CDR3 protein: CASSPTGFEKLFF

clone size: .
V gene: TRBV11-1
D gene: .
J gene: TRBJ1-6
CDR3 DNA: TGTGCCAGCAGCTTCGCGTACAGGAGTAATTCACCCCTCCACTTT
CDR3 protein: CASSFAYRSNSPLHF

clone size: .
V gene: TRBV4-1
D gene: .
J gene: TRBJ1-2
CDR3 DNA: TGCGCCAGCAGCCAAGATAGGGCCGCTGCTAACTATGGCTACACCTTC
CDR3 protein: CASSQDRAAANYGYTF

clone size: .
V gene: TRBV5-1
D gene: .
J gene: TRBJ2-1
CDR3 DNA: TGCGCCAGCAGCCGTCTAGAAATTCGCAATGATGAGCAGTTCTTC
CDR3 protein: CASSRLEIRNDEQFF

clone size: .
V gene: TRBV28
D gene: .
J gene: TRBJ2-3
CDR3 DNA: TGTGCCATCGGAGGGACCTCTAGCACAGATACGCAGTATTTT
CDR3 protein: CAIGGTSSTDTQYF

clone size: few
V gene: TRBV25-1
D gene: TRBD2
J gene: TRBJ2-1
CDR3 DNA: TGTGCCAGCAGGACTAGCGGCACAAGTGAGCAGTTCTTC
CDR3 protein: CASRTSGTSEQFF

clone size: .
V gene: TRBV6-1
D gene: .
J gene: TRBJ1-3
CDR3 DNA: TGTGCCAGCAGTGCCGGTAAAAGCTCTGGAAACACCATATATTTT
CDR3 protein: CASSAGKSSGNTIYF

clone size: .
V gene: TRBV11-2
D gene: .
J gene: TRBJ1-6
CDR3 DNA: TGTGCCAGCAGCTTAAGGGCCGATTCACCCCTCCACTTT
CDR3 protein: CASSLRADSPLHF

clone size: .
V gene: TRBV1
D gene: .
J gene: TRBJ2-1
CDR3 DNA: TGCACCAGCAGCCAAACCTTATGGGGGAGGCATGAGCAGTTCTTC
CDR3 protein: CTSSQTLWGRHEQFF

clone size: .
V gene: TRBV13
D gene: .
J gene: TRBJ1-3
CDR3 DNA: TGTGCCAGCAGCTTTACCCCCACACCCCGCTCTGGAAACACCATATATTTT
CDR3 protein: CASSFTPTPRSGNTIYF

clone size: .
V gene: TRBV7-2
D gene: .
J gene: TRBJ1-2
CDR3 DNA: TGTGCCAGCAGCTTAGTCACAGTGGCTGATGGCTACACCTTC
CDR3 protein: CASSLVTVADGYTF

clone size: .
V gene: TRBV7-2
D gene: .
J gene: TRBJ1-3
CDR3 DNA: TGTGCCAGCAGCTTTGGGGGGACTGGAAACACCATATATTTT
CDR3 protein: CASSFGGTGNTIYF

clone size: .
V gene: TRBV19
D gene: TRBD2
J gene: TRBJ2-3
CDR3 DNA: TGTGCCAGTAGGACTAGCGGGGGGGACTCAGATACGCAGTATTTT
CDR3 protein: CASRTSGGDSDTQYF

clone size: .
V gene: TRBV25-1
D gene: TRBD1
J gene: TRBJ1-4
CDR3 DNA: TGTGCCAGCAGTGAATATATTCAGGGGGCAGGGGGGGATGAAAAACTGTTTTTT
CDR3 protein: CASSEYIQGAGGDEKLFF

clone size: .
V gene: TRBV6-1
D gene: .
J gene: TRBJ1-1
CDR3 DNA: TGTGCCAGCAGTGAAGGAACAGGTTTAGGGAACACTGAAGCTTTCTTT
CDR3 protein: CASSEGTGLGNTEAFF

clone size: .
V gene: TRBV7-9
D gene: .
J gene: TRBJ2-1
CDR3 DNA: TGTGCCAGCAGCTTAGGGTTCAATGAGCAGTTCTTC
CDR3 protein: CASSLGFNEQFF

clone size: few
V gene: TRBV18
D gene: TRBD1
J gene: TRBJ1-1
CDR3 DNA: TGTGCCAGCTCACCGGGACAGGGGGCGGAAGCTTTCTTT
CDR3 protein: CASSPGQGAEAFF

clone size: .
V gene: TRBV5-4
D gene: .
J gene: TRBJ1-1
CDR3 DNA: TGTGCCAGCAGCTCACCGGGCCTTTCGAACACTGAAGCTTTCTTT
CDR3 protein: CASSSPGLSNTEAFF

clone size: .
V gene: TRBV5-1
D gene: .
J gene: TRBJ2-7
CDR3 DNA: TGCGCCAGCAGCTTGGGGTACGGGGCCGGGGACGAGCAGTACTTC
CDR3 protein: CASSLGYGAGDEQYF

clone size: once
V gene: TRBV10-3
D gene: TRBD1
J gene: TRBJ1-1
CDR3 DNA: TGTGCCATCAGTGACAGTACAGGGGAAGGTACTGAAGCTTTCTTT
CDR3 protein: CAISDSTGEGTEAFF

clone size: .
V gene: TRBV11-2
D gene: .
J gene: TRBJ1-1
CDR3 DNA: TGTGCCAGCAGCCCTAGTGGGGTGGTATGGACTGAAGCTTTCTTT
CDR3 protein: CASSPSGVVWTEAFF

clone size: once
V gene: TRBV7-2
D gene: TRBD1
J gene: TRBJ1-1
CDR3 DNA: TGTGCCAGCAGCTTAGGAGGACAGGGGGCGCGAACTGAAGCTTTCTTT
CDR3 protein: CASSLGGQGARTEAFF

clone size: .
V gene: TRBV5-5
D gene: .
J gene: TRBJ1-3
CDR3 DNA: TGTGCCAGCAGCTTAATCGGACCCTCTGGAAACACCATATATTTT
CDR3 protein: CASSLIGPSGNTIYF

clone size: .
V gene: TRBV5-6
D gene: .
J gene: TRBJ1-2
CDR3 DNA: TGTGCCAGCAGCTTGCGACTACGGGGCTATGGCTACACCTTC
CDR3 protein: CASSLRLRGYGYTF

clone size: .
V gene: TRBV5-1
D gene: TRBD1
J gene: TRBJ2-7
CDR3 DNA: TGCGCCAGCAGCCGGGACAGAGGGTCCTACGAGCAGTACTTC
CDR3 protein: CASSRDRGSYEQYF

clone size: .
V gene: TRBV27
D gene: TRBD1
J gene: TRBJ2-6
CDR3 DNA: TGTGCCAGCAGTTCAACAGGGGCAACCTCTGGGGCCAACGTCCTGACTTTC
CDR3 protein: CASSSTGATSGANVLTF

clone size: .
V gene: TRBV6-5
D gene: .
J gene: TRBJ2-5
CDR3 DNA: TGTGCCAGCAGTCGGCCAGGGCTCGGGAGAGAGACCCAGTACTTC
CDR3 protein: CASSRPGLGRETQYF

clone size: .
V gene: TRBV4-2
D gene: .
J gene: TRBJ1-3
CDR3 DNA: TGTGCCAGCAGTCGCGATCTCTCTGGAAACACCATATATTTT
CDR3 protein: CASSRDLSGNTIYF

clone size: .
V gene: TRBV10-3
D gene: .
J gene: TRBJ2-5
CDR3 DNA: TGTGCCATCAGTGAGGGGCAAGAGACCCAGTACTTC
CDR3 protein: CAISEGQETQYF

clone size: .
V gene: TRBV15
D gene: .
J gene: TRBJ2-4
CDR3 DNA: TGTGCCACCAGGGAAGAGGGAAGCCTGGCCAAAAACATTCAGTACTTC
CDR3 protein: CATREEGSLAKNIQYF

clone size: .
V gene: TRBV10-1
D gene: .
J gene: TRBJ1-1
CDR3 DNA: TGCGCCAGCAGTGTCAAGGCAGGAACTGAAGCTTTCTTT
CDR3 protein: CASSVKAGTEAFF

clone size: .
V gene: TRBV5-4
D gene: .
J gene: TRBJ1-6
CDR3 DNA: TGTGCCAGCAGCTTGGCCGGGGGGCGACGGGATTCACCCCTCCACTTT
CDR3 protein: CASSLAGGRRDSPLHF

clone size: .
V gene: TRBV19
D gene: TRBD2
J gene: TRBJ2-1
CDR3 DNA: TGTGCCACCTCCCTAAGGGCTTTAGCGGGAGGGCCCAATGAGCAGTTCTTC
CDR3 protein: CATSLRALAGGPNEQFF

clone size: .
V gene: TRBV6-5
D gene: .
J gene: TRBJ1-1
CDR3 DNA: TGTGCCAGCAGGCAGGAGGGGATGAACACTGAAGCTTTCTTT
CDR3 protein: CASRQEGMNTEAFF

clone size: .
V gene: TRBV27
D gene: .
J gene: TRBJ1-2
CDR3 DNA: TGTGCCAGCAGTCCTCGGACAGAGTCCTATGGCTACACCTTC
CDR3 protein: CASSPRTESYGYTF

clone size: once
V gene: TRBV7-9
D gene: TRBD2
J gene: TRBJ2-1
CDR3 DNA: TGTGCCAGCAGCAGAGGGGGACTAGGGGGTGAGCAGTTCTTC
CDR3 protein: CASSRGGLGGEQFF